Here is one TCR beta chain with its context. The sample belongs to a study of blood T cell repertoires in COVID-19. This CDR3 spans 13 amino acids. Germline lookup yields CDR1 SGHDN and CDR2 FVKESK. The V segment lost 6 bases and the J segment 1 base; nucleotides outside the gene matches: 2. Assay used: immunoSEQ multiplex PCR; TCRdb lists only in-frame clones, some missing. The sample shows hundreds of thousands of clones, roughly 90% of them seen only once. This chain joins TRBV14 and TRBJ1-1, with 7 bases lining up with TRBD1. The source material was PBMCs or T cells enriched from blood (not recorded which). This sequence originates from a woman in her 50s who had recovered from COVID-19. The CDR3 DNA reads TGTGCCAGCAGGAGACAGGGGAACACTGAAGCTTTCTTT. Encoded protein: CASRRQGNTEAFF.